These 24 T cell receptor beta chains share one sample of origin, sequenced in a study of blood T cells in healthy people across ages. Combining a sample-barcoded 5' primer with a J-beta primer mix, a second PCR ran for roughly 7 to 11 cycles. TCRdb re-derived calls from the 5' RACE reads in MiXCR, one entry per CDR3 protein. Among some 880,000 distinct CDR3 sequences listed, under 40% were seen once. The sequenced material came from blood. The receptors come from a young man in good health.

This clonotype was counted ten times or more. The V and J genes are TRBV7-9 and TRBJ1-6; TRBD1 might be the D (6 bases). With 2 bases removed from V and 9 bases from J, the gap between germline ends came to 17 bases. From germline, CDR1 is SEHNR and CDR2 FQNEAQ (reference sequence). This CDR3 is built from 16 residues. The CDR3 region is CASSLHTRGSSSPLHF. As DNA, the CDR3 is TGTGCCAGCAGCTTACACACCAGGGGCTCGAGTTCACCCCTCCACTTT.

This clonotype has more than one count but fewer than ten. The gene calls are TRBV12-3 or TRBV12-4 and TRBJ2-3; tentative D call: TRBD2 (6 bases). V lost 6 bases and J 5 bases, leaving 15 bases between the germline ends. The CDR3 extends over 14 amino acids. The CDR3 region is CASRAGTEGDTQYF. The CDR3 nucleotides are TGTGCCAGCAGGGCGGGGACGGAAGGAGATACGCAGTATTTT.

V gene TRBV7-9 combines with J gene TRBJ2-5, with TRBD2 as a possible D gene (6 bases). Germline V CDR1 and CDR2: SEHNR, FQNEAQ (reference sequence). V gave up 11 bases and J gave up 3 bases, with 13 bases separating them. CDR3 size: 12 residues. The CDR3 DNA reads TGTGCCCTGGGACGGAGGGAAGAGACCCAGTACTTC. This sequence encodes CALGRREETQYF.

The gene calls are TRBV15 and TRBJ2-3; 9 nucleotides agree with TRBD1. J was trimmed by 8 bases and V by 4 bases; bases with no gene match: 7. The length of the CDR3 is 14 residues. CDR1 is LNHNV, CDR2 YYDKDF, per germline (reference sequence). CDR3 region: CATSKDRGGGTQYF. The CDR3 region has the DNA TGTGCCACCAGCAAGGACAGGGGAGGAGGTACGCAGTATTTT.

This clonotype was recorded at least ten times. The chain employs TRBV6-2 or TRBV6-3 and TRBJ2-5; no reliable D call. V lost 7 bases and J 1 base, leaving 16 bases between the germline ends. The CDR3 has 15 amino acids. Germline CDR1 MNHEY, CDR2 SVGEGT. This CDR3 is CASTPFGVIQETQYF. Here the CDR3 DNA reads TGTGCCAGCACCCCGTTCGGAGTGATCCAAGAGACCCAGTACTTC.

The chain couples TRBV28 to TRBJ1-5; D unclear. The CDR3 has 13 amino acids. Trimming removed 2 bases at V and 7 bases at J, with 9 bases between. Germline V gives CDR1 MDHEN, CDR2 SYDVKM. The CDR3 sequence is CASSLEGQQPQHF. CDR3 DNA sequence: TGTGCCAGCAGTTTAGAAGGGCAACAGCCCCAGCATTTT.

The gene calls are TRBV7-2 and TRBJ2-3; 7 bases match TRBD1. The CDR3 is 16 residues long. Losses at the gene ends were 1 base for V and 0 bases for J; bases not matched to a gene: 4. Per germline, CDR1 SGHTA and CDR2 FQGNSA. Here the CDR3 reads CASSLVGTASTDTQYF. The CDR3 nucleotides are TGTGCCAGCAGCTTAGTTGGGACAGCCAGCACAGATACGCAGTATTTT.

This clonotype was observed at least ten times. The chain employs TRBV20-1 and TRBJ2-3, with 11 bases that match TRBD2. Germline CDR1 is DFQATT and CDR2 is SNEGSKA (reference sequence). The CDR3 runs 15 residues. The V and J ends lost 0 bases and 3 bases, in that order; junction bases with no gene match: 2. CDR3: CSAREASGGTDTQYF. DNA for the CDR3: TGCAGTGCTAGAGAGGCTAGCGGGGGGACAGATACGCAGTATTTT.

The chain carries TRBV18 and TRBJ2-3, with 9 bases that match TRBD2. Germline V gene sequence: CDR1 KGHSH, CDR2 LQKENI. V shed 2 bases and J 2 bases; nucleotides not matched to a gene: 8. The CDR3 has 17 amino acids. The CDR3 nucleotides read TGTGCCAGCTCACCATTAGGTGGCGGGGGGGCCACAGATACGCAGTATTTT. It yields the protein CASSPLGGGGATDTQYF.

This clonotype was counted between two and nine times. The genes are TRBV29-1 and TRBJ1-2; 7 positions agree with TRBD1. The CDR3 consists of 13 residues. From germline, CDR1 is SQVTM and CDR2 ANQGSEA. Trimming took 3 bases from V and 10 from J; bases not matched to a gene: 11. The CDR3 is CSVDRTHRGDYTF. The CDR3 DNA reads TGCAGCGTTGACCGAACCCACAGGGGCGACTACACCTTC.

The chain uses TRBV11-2 and TRBJ1-1, with D maybe TRBD1 (5 bases). The germline CDR1 and CDR2 sequences are SGHAT and FQNNGV. The CDR3 has 13 amino acids. The V end was cut by 5 bases, the J end by 8 bases, with 15 bases between. The DNA for the CDR3 is TGTGCCAGCAGCCGACTCCAGGGAACCGAAGCTTTCTTT. Translated, it gives CASSRLQGTEAFF.

The chain is built from TRBV11-2 and TRBJ1-1; D possibly corresponds to TRBD1 (5 bases). The CDR3 is 13 residues long. V lost 5 bases and J lost 10, with 17 bases in between. Germline loops: CDR1 SGHAT, CDR2 FQNNGV. CDR3 coding DNA: TGTGCCAGCAGCCGAGCCACGGGGGTTGCAGCTTTCTTT. Its translation is CASSRATGVAAFF. The full variable domain, rest sourced from reference TRBV11-2 and TRBJ1-1, is EAGVAQSPRYKIIEKRQSVAFWCNPISGHATLYWYQQILGQGPKLLIQFQNNGVVDDSQLPKDRFSAERLKGVDSTLKIQPAKLEDSAVYLCASSRATGVAAFFGQGTRLTVV.

On this clonotype itself: Its ends do not fully match the called genes, so a read error is possible. The rearrangement joins TRBV10-3 to TRBJ1-1; tentatively, D is TRBD1 (6 bases). The germline V gene has CDR1 ENHRY and CDR2 SYGVKD. This CDR3 spans 15 amino acids. In DNA, the CDR3 is TGTGCCATCAGTGAGTCGGGGGACGGGGACACTGAAGTTTTCTTT. This gives the protein CAISESGDGDTEVFF.

This clonotype appeared many times. CDR3: CASRQGDTQYF. The CDR3 nucleotides read TGTGCCAGCAGACAGGGGGATACGCAGTATTTT. V usage is TRBV7-2 and J usage is TRBJ2-3, with 7 bases fitting TRBD1. With V trimmed by 6 bases and J by 6 bases, 0 bases remained unmatched. The CDR3 is 11 amino acids. Germline-derived CDR1 and CDR2 are SGHTA and FQGNSA.

This clonotype was recorded many times. The CDR3 is CSARLAAYNEQFF. The CDR3 DNA reads as TGCAGTGCTAGACTAGCGGCCTACAATGAGCAGTTCTTC. The rearrangement links TRBV20-1 to TRBJ2-1, with TRBD2 matching over 7 bases. V dropped 2 bases and J dropped 2; count of bases not matched to a gene: 0. Germline CDR1 and CDR2: DFQATT and SNEGSKA (reference sequence). This CDR3 has 13 amino acids.

The rearrangement links TRBV7-2 to TRBJ2-5, with D possibly matching TRBD2 (6 bases). Trimming pared 5 bases from V and 5 bases from J, leaving 18 bases between. There are 15 residues in the CDR3. Germline values: CDR1 SGHTA, CDR2 FQGNSA. The CDR3 coding sequence is TGTGCCAGCAGCCCCCAGCGGAGGGCCGCTGAGACCCAGTACTTC. It is translated as CASSPQRRAAETQYF.

This chain joins TRBV20-1 and TRBJ2-3; D gene unclear. This CDR3 has 10 residues. Germline loops: CDR1 DFQATT, CDR2 SNEGSKA (reference sequence). Deletions cut 6 bases from V and 11 bases from J, with 12 bases between. The CDR3 reads CSATSAGQYF. CDR3 nucleotide sequence: TGCAGTGCCACCAGCGCTGGGCAGTATTTT.

There are a few counts of this clonotype. The chain is built from TRBV4-3 and TRBJ2-1, with 8 bases lining up with TRBD2. The germline gives CDR1 LGHNA, CDR2 YSLEER. CDR3 size: 18 residues. The V and J ends lost 0 bases and 0 bases, in that order; junction bases with no gene match: 7. The CDR3 bases are TGCGCCAGCAGCCAAGATGGGTCGGGGGGGAGCTCCTACAATGAGCAGTTCTTC. It codes for CASSQDGSGGSSYNEQFF.

This rearrangement joins TRBV10-3 to TRBJ2-2; TRBD1 aligns across 8 bases. V lost 2 bases to trimming and J lost 6 bases; unmatched junction nucleotides: 5. Germline CDR1 is ENHRY and CDR2 is SYGVKD. CDR3 length: 15 amino acids. This chain's CDR3 is CAISERGQEAGELFF. For the CDR3, the DNA is TGTGCCATCAGTGAGCGGGGACAGGAGGCCGGGGAGCTGTTTTTT.

CDR3: CASSFLILDTQYF. CDR3 sequence (DNA): TGCGCCAGCAGCTTCTTAATCCTAGATACGCAGTATTTT. This chain joins TRBV5-1 and TRBJ2-3; D is uncertain. CDR1 and CDR2 from the germline V gene are SGHRS and YFSETQ. V was clipped by 2 bases and J by 5 bases, with 9 bases between them. The CDR3 consists of 13 residues.

V usage is TRBV2 and J usage is TRBJ2-1; D gene ambiguous. The V gene lost 6 bases and the J gene lost 9 bases, with 12 bases spanning the gap. In germline, CDR1 is SNHLY, CDR2 FYNNEI. This CDR3 region has 12 residues. CDR3 loop: CASRAAPVEQFF. CDR3 nucleotides: TGTGCCAGCAGGGCGGCGCCCGTTGAGCAGTTCTTC.

The rearrangement uses TRBV5-5 and TRBJ1-1; 7 bases align to TRBD1. V trimming: 3 bases; J trimming: 0 bases; junction bases outside the gene matches: 5. The CDR3 totals 15 residues. Germline values: CDR1 SGHKS, CDR2 YYEKEE (reference sequence). Here the CDR3 reads CASSSTGALNTEAFF. Here the CDR3 DNA reads TGTGCCAGCAGCTCCACAGGGGCCTTGAACACTGAAGCTTTCTTT.

J is TRBJ2-1 and V is TRBV7-9; TRBD1 is a possible D gene (6 bases). The J call may be incorrect, as the DNA end agrees better with TRBJ2-7. The CDR3 totals 15 residues. Germline V lookup: CDR1 SEHNR, CDR2 FQNEAQ (reference sequence). The CDR3 loop reads CASSLVGRGYNEQYF. In DNA, the CDR3 is TGTGCCAGCAGCTTAGTGGGCAGGGGTTACAATGAGCAGTACTTC.

A few counts support this clonotype. V usage is TRBV5-6 and J usage is TRBJ2-5; D gene unclear. The ends were cut back, 1 base at V and 1 base at J, with 8 bases in the middle. The CDR3 runs 14 residues. Germline V CDR1 and CDR2: SGHDT, YYEEEE. This chain's CDR3 is CASSLYWVQETQYF. The CDR3 nucleotides are TGTGCCAGCAGCTTGTACTGGGTCCAAGAGACCCAGTACTTC.